This T cell receptor (beta chain) was found in a study of technical replicates of blood from several donors. The V gene lost 8 bases and the J gene lost 4 bases, with 17 bases spanning the gap. Germline V gene sequence: CDR1 MNHEY, CDR2 SVGAGI. The CDR3 has 14 amino acids. Data came from immunoSEQ multiplex PCR; TCRdb stores just in-frame clones and leaves some out. Found here are roughly 67,000 clones, about 98% of them singletons; the top ten hold over 0.15%. The V call is TRBV6-5, the J call TRBJ2-5; no firm D call. Source material: T cells isolated from PBMCs. The sequence derives from a human donor in good health. As DNA, the CDR3 is TGTGCCAGCCGCCCGGGTGACCCTCCAGAGACCCAGTACTTC. This translates into CASRPGDPPETQYF.